This T cell receptor (beta chain) was recorded in a study of blood T cell repertoires in COVID-19. Study-level information: Sources were T cells, B-cell-depleted T cells, or PBMCs; the material itself was cDNA or gDNA.

Per the authors' pipeline: Amplification from reference gene primers served as the basis for estimated nucleated cell counts. Sequencing used immunoSEQ multiplex PCR; TCRdb keeps in-frame clones, though not all of them. V and J calls plus clone size are reproduced from that table; the DNA served to infer D and trimming. The table records about 100,000 clones, 80% to 90% of them present only once. This CDR3 comprises 14 residues. V was clipped by 1 base and J by 1 base; unmatched bases: 4. The germline V gene encodes CDR1 SQVTM and CDR2 ANQGSEA. The TCR sequence derives from a human donor in a cohort sampled during active COVID-19. The specimen sequenced was peripheral blood. The chain is built from TRBV29-1 and TRBJ2-7; 7 bases match TRBD1. CDR3: CSVEGTGKSYEQYF. CDR3 DNA: TGCAGCGTTGAAGGGACAGGTAAATCCTACGAGCAGTACTTC.